These 5 T cell receptor beta chains came from one sample sequenced in a study of shared clonotypes between healthy human individuals. Libraries were prepared by immunoSEQ multiplex PCR; TCRdb keeps only in-frame clonotypes and omits some of them. Of over 2 million clones in the sample, under 95% were seen once. Sequenced: naive CD4+ T cells from PBMCs. Subset defined: CD45RA+ positively selected. These receptors originate from a man between 18 and 29 years old in good health. Some clones in this sample may be carry-over from other donors' samples.

The V gene is TRBV5-1, the J gene TRBJ2-4; 7 nucleotides match TRBD1. The germline gives CDR1 SGHRS, CDR2 YFSETQ. This CDR3 has 15 residues. The ends lost 0 bases at V and 8 bases at J; junction bases unmatched: 8. CDR3 region: CASSLEQGRWDIQYF. For the CDR3, the DNA is TGCGCCAGCAGCTTGGAACAGGGGAGATGGGACATTCAGTACTTC.

The chain uses TRBV5-4 and TRBJ1-5; 9 bases are a match to TRBD1. This CDR3 spans 15 amino acids. V lost 4 bases to trimming and J lost 1 base; unmatched junction nucleotides: 3. Germline V lookup: CDR1 SGHNT, CDR2 YYREEE (reference sequence). The CDR3 DNA is TGTGCCAGCAGCATGGGACAGGGAAGCAATCAGCCCCAGCATTTT. It specifies CASSMGQGSNQPQHF. Looking up the rest from reference TRBV5-4 and TRBJ1-5 gives the full variable domain: ETGVTQSPTHLIKTRGQQVTLRCSSQSGHNTVSWYQQALGQGPQFIFQYYREEENGRGNFPPRFSGLQFPNYSSELNVNALELDDSALYLCASSMGQGSNQPQHFGDGTRLSIL.

This chain joins TRBV30 and TRBJ2-2, with a weak D call TRBD1 (6 bases). Trimming left V 3 bases short and J 1 base short, with 9 bases between. The germline V gene has CDR1 GTSNPN and CDR2 SVGIG (reference sequence). The CDR3 totals 14 residues. CDR3 sequence reads: CAWSRRGNTGELFF. In nucleotides, the CDR3 is TGTGCCTGGAGCCGCAGGGGGAACACCGGGGAGCTGTTTTTT.

The chain carries TRBV27 and TRBJ2-7; D ambiguous. The CDR3 has 13 amino acids. Looked up from germline, CDR1 is MNHEY and CDR2 is SMNVEV (reference sequence). Trimming stripped 6 bases from V and 5 bases from J, with 14 bases between. CDR3: CASRNQVANEQYF. Here the CDR3 DNA reads TGTGCCAGCAGGAATCAGGTCGCTAACGAGCAGTACTTC.

This clone was recorded once. The genes are TRBV11-3 and TRBJ2-3; D unresolved. The CDR3 has 12 amino acids. The germline gives CDR1 SGHNT, CDR2 YENEEA. The V end was cut by 0 bases, the J end by 6 bases, with 4 bases between. Here the CDR3 reads CASSLDSDTQYF. The CDR3 bases are TGTGCCAGCAGCTTAGACTCGGATACGCAGTATTTT.